The clone carrying this TCR beta chain was seen repeatedly, ten times or more. The sample belongs to a study of human T cells and chemical hapten exposure. This CDR3 is built from 15 residues. Unmatched junction bases numbered 8, after V lost 7 bases and J lost 6 bases. Time point here: patch test 3, about 24 weeks after DPC sensitization. Indicated treatment: therapeutic diphenylcyclopropenone sensitization with weekly scalp DPC. Blood draws came first, before each patch test. Unique molecular identifiers were attached to individual cDNA molecules during library preparation. As processed by the authors: Sampled TCR counts reached a median of roughly 100,000 per sample, with values ranging from roughly 20,000 to 750,000. TCRdb reanalysed the RACE reads using MiXCR and keeps one entry per CDR3 protein. The authors' filters were not applied to this entry. The sample gives approximately 30,000 distinct CDR3 sequences, 5.8% of which show up once; roughly 5.9% is in the top ten.

This clonotype was sampled from a young man with alopecia areata. Some clones in this sample may be carry-over from other donors' samples. The material sequenced was whole blood, taken in connection with sensitization to the hapten diphenylcyclopropenone (DPC). This rearrangement joins TRBV12-3 or TRBV12-4 to TRBJ2-1, with TRBD1 matching 11 bases. The CDR3 region has the DNA TGTGCCAGCAAGGCGACCGGGACAGGGGGCAATGAGCAGTTCTTC. Translation: CASKATGTGGNEQFF.